This T cell receptor beta chain was retrieved from a study of blood T cell repertoires in COVID-19. Study-level information: Sites across the United States, Italy and Spain contributed samples from acute and convalescent COVID-19. Nucleic acid was either cDNA or gDNA, and it came from T cells, B-cell-depleted T cells, or PBMCs.

The CDR3 length is 14 residues. Germline V gene sequence: CDR1 SNHLY, CDR2 FYNNEI. V was clipped by 6 bases and J by 6 bases; unmatched bases: 8. Methods used by the authors: For nucleated cells, counts were estimated from reference gene primer amplification. Data came from immunoSEQ multiplex PCR; TCRdb stores just in-frame clones and leaves some out. That table gives V, J and clone size, and the DNA gave D and trimming. The table has roughly 190,000 clones, around 90% seen once. The specimen was peripheral blood. The receptor was derived from a human donor in a cohort sampled during active COVID-19. This chain uses TRBV2 with TRBJ2-1; 7 bases match TRBD2. The CDR3 bases are TGTGCCAGCAGCACCGGGACTAACCTCAATGAGCAGTTCTTC. This gives the protein CASSTGTNLNEQFF.